The 9 T cell receptor beta chains in this list originate from one sample, sequenced in a study of blood T cell repertoires in COVID-19. Assay used: immunoSEQ multiplex PCR; TCRdb lists only in-frame clones, some missing. The table lists some 250,000 clones, 86% of them singletons. Sequencing was done on a sample of peripheral blood. The receptors derive from a man aged 80 or over with acute or convalescent COVID-19.

In this sample, this clone turned up once. The chain employs TRBV7-2 and TRBJ1-3; 7 bases agree with TRBD1. Germline CDR1 SGHTA, CDR2 FQGNSA. The CDR3 runs to 16 residues. V was pared by 3 bases and J by 0 bases, with 5 bases of the junction left unmatched. The CDR3 here is CASSLDRHFSGNTIYF. The CDR3 coding sequence is TGTGCCAGCAGCTTGGACAGGCATTTCTCTGGAAACACCATATATTTT. The whole variable domain, filled in from reference TRBV7-2 and TRBJ1-3, reads GAGVSQSPSNKVTEKGKDVELRCDPISGHTALYWYRQSLGQGLEFLIYFQGNSAPDKSGLPSDRFSAERTGGSVSTLTIQRTQQEDSAVYLCASSLDRHFSGNTIYFGEGSWLTVV.

The chain combines TRBV27 with TRBJ1-1; 8 bases match TRBD1. The CDR3 is 20 residues long. Germline V gene lookup returns CDR1 MNHEY and CDR2 SMNVEV (reference sequence). V was clipped by 5 bases and J by 0 bases; unmatched bases: 20. The CDR3 nucleotides are TGTGCCAGCAGTCTACCCCTCGGACAGGGTCCCAAAATCTTGAACACTGAAGCTTTCTTT. Translated: CASSLPLGQGPKILNTEAFF.

A single count supports this clone. The genes are TRBV3-1 (or the pseudogene TRBV3-2) and TRBJ2-7, with D possibly being TRBD2 (7 bases). CDR1 and CDR2 (germline): LGHDT, YNNKEL (reference sequence). The CDR3 extends over 15 amino acids. V lost 6 bases to trimming and J lost 1 base, with 16 bases between them. The CDR3 nucleotides read TGTGCCAGCAGTGCTGGGGGGGGGCGGTCCTACGAGCAGTACTTC. This translates into CASSAGGGRSYEQYF.

This clone has a handful of counts. V is TRBV5-1 and J is TRBJ1-1, with 7 bases lining up with TRBD1. The CDR3 consists of 13 residues. CDR1 and CDR2 from the germline V gene are SGHRS and YFSETQ. V was clipped by 6 bases and J by 8 bases; unmatched bases: 10. CDR3: CASTKGAPQEAFF. The CDR3 nucleotides are TGCGCCAGCACCAAGGGGGCACCTCAAGAAGCTTTCTTT.

This clone was seen a single time. The chain is built from TRBV7-2 and TRBJ2-7; 10 nucleotides agree with TRBD2. Germline CDR1 is SGHTA and CDR2 is FQGNSA. The V gene end was trimmed by 0 bases and the J gene end by 3 bases; junction bases not matched to a gene: 5. The CDR3 is 16 residues long. This chain's CDR3 is CASSLAGAGGLYEQYF. CDR3 coding DNA: TGTGCCAGCAGCTTAGCAGGAGCGGGGGGGCTCTACGAGCAGTACTTC. The variable domain in full, completed from reference TRBV7-2 and TRBJ2-7, reads GAGVSQSPSNKVTEKGKDVELRCDPISGHTALYWYRQSLGQGLEFLIYFQGNSAPDKSGLPSDRFSAERTGGSVSTLTIQRTQQEDSAVYLCASSLAGAGGLYEQYFGPGTRLTVT.

The V and J genes are TRBV27 and TRBJ2-2; 9 bases align to TRBD1. Trimming cost V 4 bases and J 2 bases; bases outside gene matches: 2. Per the germline V gene, CDR1 is MNHEY and CDR2 is SMNVEV (reference sequence). This CDR3 is built from 15 residues. CDR3 in DNA: TGTGCCAGCAGTTGGACAGGGGTTAACACCGGGGAGCTGTTTTTT. Protein: CASSWTGVNTGELFF.

The chain has TRBV20-1 and TRBJ1-5, with D tentatively TRBD1 (5 bases). Deletions cut 3 bases from V and 3 bases from J, with 12 bases between. Germline assignment: CDR1 DFQATT and CDR2 SNEGSKA (reference sequence). This CDR3 is 14 amino acids long. In DNA, the CDR3 is TGCAGTGCTAGTCGGGGGGAAATCAATCAGCCCCAGCATTTT. As protein: CSASRGEINQPQHF.

This clone appeared a single time. The V gene is TRBV21-1, the J gene TRBJ1-6; TRBD1, the table's D call, lacks a check against the DNA. TRBV21-1 is reported as a pseudogene. The CDR3 length is 16 residues. The CDR3 coding sequence is TGTGCCAGCAGCAAAGAACTAATGACAGGAAATTCACCCCTCCACTTT. Translation: CASSKELMTGNSPLHF.

This rearrangement joins TRBV24-1 to TRBJ2-1; TRBD1 agrees at 9 bases. Germline CDR1 and CDR2: KGHDR and SFDVKD. This CDR3 has 15 residues. V lost 0 bases and J lost 8; bases outside the gene matches: 4. CDR3 region: CATSDLTGGGHEQFF. The CDR3 DNA reads as TGTGCCACCAGTGATTTGACAGGGGGCGGCCATGAGCAGTTCTTC.